This TCR beta chain comes out of a study of cytomegalovirus exposure and HLA in healthy donors. Findings and caveats of the study: Among immune exposure information, only CMV serostatus was available. V- and J-gene trimming of TCR beta was linked (in a later analysis) to a missense DCLRE1C variant.

This clone was picked up a small number of times. Its antigen is undetermined. The study ran its PCR with 60 Vbeta and 13 Jbeta primers. Sequenced by immunoSEQ multiplex PCR; TCRdb stores in-frame clones only, minus some. Counted here are 140,000 or so clones, roughly 9.4% occurring once; the ten biggest clones make up less than 2%. Though nominally healthy at sampling, donors likely had unrecorded immune exposures. The CDR3 consists of 14 residues. Per the germline V gene, CDR1 is LNHDA and CDR2 is SQIVND (reference sequence). V lost 3 bases and J lost 2, with 7 bases in between. Sequencing was carried out using PBMCs. The sequence came from a male donor in good health and CMV-seronegative. V is TRBV19 and J is TRBJ1-4; D remains unclear. DNA of the CDR3: TGTGCCAGTAGTATTCAACGGACTAATGAAAAACTGTTTTTT. Its translation: CASSIQRTNEKLFF.